This TCR beta chain originates from a study of multiple sclerosis patients with progressive multifocal leukoencephalopathy. Study outcomes and limitations: Clones expanded at PML were already present before and during natalizumab.

Unmatched junction bases numbered 6, after V lost 2 bases and J lost 3 bases. Germline CDR1 is MNHEY and CDR2 is SVGAGI. The CDR3 consists of 15 residues. With respect to this clone: As yet, its antigen is unknown.

Sample time point: time of PML onset. All patients had prior interferon beta, and all PML patients were female. T3 blood samples were collected at the time of PML onset. Spiked into each PCR were synthetic inline TR CDR3 controls of all V-J pairings. Generated by immunoSEQ multiplex PCR, the TCRdb table keeps only in-frame clones and is missing some. Of approximately 28,000 clones listed, roughly 86% are singletons. This specimen consisted of PBMCs, obtained from a patient treated with natalizumab. The sequence was obtained from a woman aged 40-49 years with progressive multifocal leukoencephalopathy. V gene TRBV6-5 combines with J gene TRBJ1-1; TRBD1 matches at 7 bases. CDR3 coding DNA: TGTGCCAGCAGTTACGGGGCAGGGGGGGACACTGAAGCTTTCTTT. Amino acid sequence: CASSYGAGGDTEAFF.